This TCR beta chain was found in a study of low-dose radiotherapy and immunotherapy resistance in tumors. The overall study: With cycle 1 day 1 as the start, patients took oral aspirin 300 mg daily for four cycles.

The sample holds many counts of this clonotype. Specified time point: after trial treatment. Treatment meaning: LDRT plus nivolumab, ipilimumab, low-dose cyclophosphamide and aspirin (RACIN trial). The donors, trial participants, received nivolumab, ipilimumab, aspirin, low-dose cyclophosphamide and low-dose radiotherapy. TRAV- and TRBV-specific primers, spanning alpha and beta chains, primed first-strand cDNA. The TCRs were subjected to amplification over 20 PCR cycles employing a constant-region primer in conjunction with a V-primer adapter. The authors amplified isolated mRNA by in vitro transcription. TCRdb re-called the reads with MiXCR, one entry per CDR3 protein. The table lists nearly 60,000 distinct CDR3 sequences, roughly 23% of them singletons. Per germline, CDR1 SGHTA and CDR2 FQGNSA. The V end was cut by 3 bases, the J end by 3 bases, with 6 bases between. The CDR3 covers 12 residues.

Material: PBMCs, obtained after low-dose radiotherapy plus immunotherapy. The clonotype comes from a male donor with prostate cancer. V gene TRBV7-2 combines with J gene TRBJ2-7; D is uncertain. The DNA for the CDR3 is TGTGCCAGCAGCTTTTTTGGCTACGAGCAGTACTTC. This translates into CASSFFGYEQYF. Full variable domain (rest looked up from reference TRBV7-2 and TRBJ2-7): GAGVSQSPSNKVTEKGKDVELRCDPISGHTALYWYRQSLGQGLEFLIYFQGNSAPDKSGLPSDRFSAERTGGSVSTLTIQRTQQEDSAVYLCASSFFGYEQYFGPGTRLTVT.